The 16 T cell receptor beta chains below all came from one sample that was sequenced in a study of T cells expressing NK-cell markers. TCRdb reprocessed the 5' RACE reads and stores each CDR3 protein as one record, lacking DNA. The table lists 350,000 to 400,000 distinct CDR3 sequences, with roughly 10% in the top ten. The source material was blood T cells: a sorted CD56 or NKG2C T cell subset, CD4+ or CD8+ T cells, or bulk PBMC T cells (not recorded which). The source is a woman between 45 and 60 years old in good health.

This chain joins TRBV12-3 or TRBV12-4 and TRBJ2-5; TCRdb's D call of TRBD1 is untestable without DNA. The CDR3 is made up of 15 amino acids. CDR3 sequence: CASRTTGVAQETQYF.

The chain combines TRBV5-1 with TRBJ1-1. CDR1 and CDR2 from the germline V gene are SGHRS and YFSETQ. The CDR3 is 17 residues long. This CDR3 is CASSISGLLTEGTEAFF.

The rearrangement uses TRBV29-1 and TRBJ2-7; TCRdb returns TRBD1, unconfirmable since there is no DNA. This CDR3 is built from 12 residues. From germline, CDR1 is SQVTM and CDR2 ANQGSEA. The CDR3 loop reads CSVRGQGDEQYF.

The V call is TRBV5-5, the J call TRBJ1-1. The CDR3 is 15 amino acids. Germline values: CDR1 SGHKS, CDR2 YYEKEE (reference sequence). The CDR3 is CASSLGRHEGTEAFF. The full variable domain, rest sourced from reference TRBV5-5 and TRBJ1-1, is DAGVTQSPTHLIKTRGQQVTLRCSPISGHKSVSWYQQVLGQGPQFIFQYYEKEERGRGNFPDRFSARQFPNYSSELNVNALLLGDSALYLCASSLGRHEGTEAFFGQGTRLTVV.

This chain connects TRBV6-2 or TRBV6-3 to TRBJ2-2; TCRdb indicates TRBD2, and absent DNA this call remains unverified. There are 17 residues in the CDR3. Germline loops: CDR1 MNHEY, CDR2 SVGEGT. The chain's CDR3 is CASSTPPSGGNTGELFF.

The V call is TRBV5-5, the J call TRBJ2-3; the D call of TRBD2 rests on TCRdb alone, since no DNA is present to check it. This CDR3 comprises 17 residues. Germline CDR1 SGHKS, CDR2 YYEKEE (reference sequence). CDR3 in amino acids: CASSLGTGGRRTDTQYF.

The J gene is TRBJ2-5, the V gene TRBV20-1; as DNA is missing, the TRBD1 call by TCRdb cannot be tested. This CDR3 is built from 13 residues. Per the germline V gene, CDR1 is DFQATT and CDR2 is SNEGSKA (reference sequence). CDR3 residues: CSAPKQGPETQYF.

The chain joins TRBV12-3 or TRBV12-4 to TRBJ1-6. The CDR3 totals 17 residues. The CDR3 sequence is CASSLFGGGAYNSPLHF.

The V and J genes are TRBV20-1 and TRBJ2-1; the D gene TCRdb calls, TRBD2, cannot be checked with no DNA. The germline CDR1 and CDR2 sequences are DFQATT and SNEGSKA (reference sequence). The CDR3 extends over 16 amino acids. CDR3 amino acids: CSARDMGTRGVSEQFF.

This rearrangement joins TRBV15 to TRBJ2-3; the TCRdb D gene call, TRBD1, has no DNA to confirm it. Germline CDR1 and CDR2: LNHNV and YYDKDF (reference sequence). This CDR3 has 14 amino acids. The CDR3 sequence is CATSRTGDTDTQYF.

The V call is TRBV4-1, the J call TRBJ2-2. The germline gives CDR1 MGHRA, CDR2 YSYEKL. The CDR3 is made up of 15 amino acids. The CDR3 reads CASSPPLDNTGELFF.

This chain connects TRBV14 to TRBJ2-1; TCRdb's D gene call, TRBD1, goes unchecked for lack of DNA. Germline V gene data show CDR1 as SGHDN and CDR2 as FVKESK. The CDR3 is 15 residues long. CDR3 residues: CASSQPGTSFNEQFF.

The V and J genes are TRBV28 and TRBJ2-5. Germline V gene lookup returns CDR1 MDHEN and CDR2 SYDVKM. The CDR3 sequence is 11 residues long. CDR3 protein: CASSLQFRQYF.

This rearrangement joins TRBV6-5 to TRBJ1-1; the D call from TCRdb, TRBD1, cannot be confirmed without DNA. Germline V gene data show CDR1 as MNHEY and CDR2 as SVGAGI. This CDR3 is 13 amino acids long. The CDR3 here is CASSPLVTGEAFF.

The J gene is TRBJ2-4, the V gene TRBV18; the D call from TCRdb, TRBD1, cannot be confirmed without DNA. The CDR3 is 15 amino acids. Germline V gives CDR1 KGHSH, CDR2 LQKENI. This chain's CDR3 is CASSPRDRDKNIQYF.

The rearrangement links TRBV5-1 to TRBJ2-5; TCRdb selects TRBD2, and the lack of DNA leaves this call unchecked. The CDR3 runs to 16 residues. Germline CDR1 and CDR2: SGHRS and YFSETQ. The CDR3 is CASSAISRSAGETQYF.